Listed below are T cell receptor beta chains from one sample, sequenced in a study of blood T cell repertoires in COVID-19. Repertoires were generated with immunoSEQ multiplex PCR, while TCRdb's copy carries only in-frame clones and drops some. The data contain fewer than 500,000 clones, over 75% of them singletons. Sequencing input: PBMCs or T cells enriched from blood (not recorded which). These receptors all stem from a man aged 30-40 years who had recovered from COVID-19. The CDR3 runs from the conserved cysteine through the conserved F or W. D genes are given only for firm matches. For some rows the clone size is stated as once, few or many, or as a class when expanded; others skip it.

V: TRBV28; size: -; D: -; J: TRBJ1-4; CDR3: CASRAGGWGEKLFF; DNA: TGTGCCAGCCGCGCCGGGGGGTGGGGTGAAAAACTGTTTTTT
V: TRBV12-5; size: -; D: TRBD1; J: TRBJ2-3; CDR3: CASGLGNRGYADTQYF; DNA: TGTGCTAGTGGTTTGGGGAACAGGGGGTATGCAGATACGCAGTATTTT
V: TRBV25-1; size: -; D: TRBD1; J: TRBJ1-1; CDR3: CASSEFGRTGGTEAFF; DNA: TGTGCCAGCAGTGAATTTGGGAGAACAGGGGGCACTGAAGCTTTCTTT
V: TRBV12-3/TRBV12-4; size: -; D: -; J: TRBJ2-1; CDR3: CASSRDTYNEQFF; DNA: TGTGCCAGCAGCCGTGACACCTACAATGAGCAGTTCTTC
V: TRBV15; size: -; D: -; J: TRBJ2-5; CDR3: CATSRGIGVERETQYF; DNA: TGTGCCACCAGCAGAGGTATAGGGGTCGAGCGAGAGACCCAGTACTTC
V: TRBV19; size: -; D: TRBD2; J: TRBJ2-2; CDR3: CASNIGGTGELFF; DNA: TGTGCCAGTAACATCGGGGGGACCGGGGAGCTGTTTTTT
V: TRBV2; size: -; D: -; J: TRBJ2-7; CDR3: CASTKGARGGEEQYF; DNA: TGTGCCAGCACCAAGGGCGCACGAGGGGGGGAAGAGCAGTACTTC
V: TRBV29-1; size: -; D: -; J: TRBJ1-1; CDR3: CSVVRDNHPLEAFF; DNA: TGCAGCGTTGTAAGGGACAATCACCCCCTTGAAGCTTTCTTT
V: TRBV4-1; size: -; D: -; J: TRBJ2-1; CDR3: CASSHGSYNEQFF; DNA: TGCGCCAGCAGCCACGGGAGTTACAATGAGCAGTTCTTC
V: TRBV6-5; size: -; D: -; J: TRBJ2-2; CDR3: CASKIDRANTGELFF; DNA: TGTGCCAGCAAAATAGACAGAGCGAACACCGGGGAGCTGTTTTTT
V: TRBV10-3; size: -; D: TRBD1; J: TRBJ2-7; CDR3: CAISEATGLEQYF; DNA: TGTGCCATCAGTGAGGCGACAGGGCTCGAGCAGTACTTC
V: TRBV24-1; size: -; D: -; J: TRBJ2-3; CDR3: CATSEARGRGTDTQYF; DNA: TGTGCCACCAGTGAAGCACGAGGAAGGGGTACAGATACGCAGTATTTT
V: TRBV7-8; size: once; D: -; J: TRBJ1-5; CDR3: CASSPQESNQPQHF; DNA: TGTGCCAGCAGCCCACAGGAGAGCAATCAGCCCCAGCATTTT
V: TRBV11-1; size: -; D: TRBD1; J: TRBJ1-1; CDR3: CASSPLLNRGDAEAFF; DNA: TGTGCCAGCAGCCCCTTATTAAACAGGGGAGACGCTGAAGCTTTCTTT
V: TRBV19; size: once; D: TRBD2; J: TRBJ2-1; CDR3: CASSATSGSAHDEQFF; DNA: TGTGCCAGTAGTGCGACTAGCGGGAGTGCACATGATGAGCAGTTCTTC
V: TRBV24-1; size: -; D: -; J: TRBJ2-1; CDR3: CATSYGGEQFF; DNA: TGTGCCACCAGTTACGGGGGTGAGCAGTTCTTC
V: TRBV7-6; size: -; D: -; J: TRBJ2-2; CDR3: CASSLRAGDPPGELFF; DNA: TGTGCCAGCAGCCTCCGAGCAGGGGACCCCCCCGGGGAGCTGTTTTTT
V: TRBV28; size: few; D: -; J: TRBJ2-7; CDR3: CASSPGSYEQYF; DNA: TGTGCCAGCAGCCCCGGCTCCTACGAGCAGTACTTC
V: TRBV9; size: -; D: -; J: TRBJ2-2; CDR3: CASSERGTSTGELFF; DNA: TGTGCCAGCAGCGAAAGGGGGACGAGTACCGGGGAGCTGTTTTTT
V: TRBV4-1; size: -; D: TRBD2; J: TRBJ2-3; CDR3: CASSPTSGSTDTQYF; DNA: TGCGCCAGCAGCCCGACTAGCGGGAGCACAGATACGCAGTATTTT
V: TRBV11-2; size: -; D: TRBD1; J: TRBJ2-7; CDR3: CASSSSDRGYEQYF; DNA: TGTGCCAGCAGTTCATCCGACAGGGGATACGAGCAGTACTTC
V: TRBV28; size: -; D: -; J: TRBJ2-7; CDR3: CASLSGGGYEQYF; DNA: TGTGCCAGCTTATCCGGGGGTGGCTACGAGCAGTACTTC
V: TRBV3-1/TRBV3-2; size: -; D: -; J: TRBJ2-7; CDR3: CASSQRSVRQYF; DNA: TGTGCCAGCAGCCAACGCTCTGTCAGGCAGTACTTC
V: TRBV27; size: -; D: TRBD2; J: TRBJ2-7; CDR3: CASSLSWLAEPKYF; DNA: TGTGCCAGCAGTTTATCATGGCTAGCGGAGCCCAAGTACTTC
V: TRBV2; size: -; D: TRBD1; J: TRBJ2-7; CDR3: CASNLDRGEQYF; DNA: TGTGCCAGCAACCTGGACAGGGGCGAGCAGTACTTC
V: TRBV29-1; size: -; D: TRBD1; J: TRBJ2-2; CDR3: CSVPLQGAGELFF; DNA: TGCAGCGTTCCACTACAGGGGGCCGGGGAGCTGTTTTTT
V: TRBV3-1/TRBV3-2; size: -; D: -; J: TRBJ1-4; CDR3: CASSRKTEPNEKLFF; DNA: TGTGCCAGCAGCAGAAAGACAGAGCCAAATGAAAAACTGTTTTTT
V: TRBV10-3; size: -; D: TRBD1; J: TRBJ2-1; CDR3: CASAGGNYNEQFF; DNA: TGTGCCTCGGCAGGGGGAAATTACAATGAGCAGTTCTTC
V: TRBV15; size: -; D: -; J: TRBJ2-5; CDR3: CATSRDVGSQETQYF; DNA: TGTGCCACCAGCAGAGATGTGGGCAGCCAAGAGACCCAGTACTTC
V: TRBV19; size: many; D: -; J: TRBJ1-5; CDR3: CASSAAGAMEPQHF; DNA: TGTGCCAGTAGTGCCGCAGGGGCGATGGAGCCCCAGCATTTT
V: TRBV28; size: -; D: -; J: TRBJ1-1; CDR3: CASTFGGQRMSTEAFF; DNA: TGTGCCAGCACCTTCGGCGGCCAGCGGATGAGCACTGAAGCTTTCTTT
V: TRBV29-1; size: -; D: -; J: TRBJ2-3; CDR3: CSATVVPYPTYTQYF; DNA: TGCAGCGCTACGGTTGTTCCTTACCCCACGTATACGCAGTATTTT
V: TRBV27; size: -; D: TRBD1; J: TRBJ1-5; CDR3: CASSLKGASNQPQHF; DNA: TGTGCCAGCAGTTTAAAGGGGGCAAGCAATCAGCCCCAGCATTTT
V: TRBV7-9; size: -; D: TRBD2; J: TRBJ2-5; CDR3: CASRIAGPETQYF; DNA: TGTGCCAGCCGGATAGCGGGGCCAGAGACCCAGTACTTC
V: TRBV24-1; size: -; D: TRBD1; J: TRBJ2-2; CDR3: CATSDLSSGTGLGGELFF; DNA: TGTGCCACCAGTGATTTGTCTTCCGGGACAGGGCTCGGCGGGGAGCTGTTTTTT
V: TRBV6-5; size: -; D: -; J: TRBJ1-1; CDR3: CASKRVEAFF; DNA: TGTGCCAGCAAGAGGGTTGAAGCTTTCTTT
V: TRBV5-1; size: -; D: -; J: TRBJ1-1; CDR3: CASAGQNTEAFF; DNA: TGCGCCAGCGCCGGACAGAACACTGAAGCTTTCTTT
V: TRBV11-2; size: -; D: TRBD2; J: TRBJ2-1; CDR3: CASGGAGVESYNEQFF; DNA: TGTGCCAGCGGAGGAGCGGGAGTCGAGTCCTACAATGAGCAGTTCTTC
V: TRBV24-1; size: -; D: TRBD1; J: TRBJ2-2; CDR3: CATSSHGQGNTGELFF; DNA: TGTGCCACCAGTAGTCACGGACAGGGCAACACCGGGGAGCTGTTTTTT
V: TRBV6-4; size: -; D: TRBD2; J: TRBJ2-3; CDR3: CASSPLGLATDTQYF; DNA: TGTGCCAGCAGCCCCCTAGGACTAGCGACAGATACGCAGTATTTT
V: TRBV24-1; size: -; D: TRBD2; J: TRBJ2-1; CDR3: CATIAGGSNEQFF; DNA: TGTGCCACCATAGCGGGAGGGTCAAATGAGCAGTTCTTC
V: TRBV6-1; size: -; D: TRBD1; J: TRBJ1-2; CDR3: CASSEADRGIYGYTF; DNA: TGTGCCAGCAGTGAGGCCGACAGGGGGATCTATGGCTACACCTTC
V: TRBV28; size: -; D: TRBD1; J: TRBJ2-7; CDR3: CASSTQGQSSYEQYF; DNA: TGTGCCAGCAGCACACAGGGACAGAGTTCCTACGAGCAGTACTTC
V: TRBV30; size: -; D: -; J: TRBJ2-5; CDR3: CAWSRSSQGGTQYF; DNA: TGTGCCTGGAGTAGGAGCAGTCAAGGTGGGACCCAGTACTTC
V: TRBV30; size: -; D: -; J: TRBJ1-1; CDR3: CAWSVGVNTEAFF; DNA: TGTGCCTGGAGTGTAGGGGTGAACACTGAAGCTTTCTTT
V: TRBV30; size: -; D: -; J: TRBJ1-2; CDR3: CAWSVNRAFYGYTF; DNA: TGTGCCTGGAGTGTTAACAGAGCTTTCTATGGCTACACCTTC
V: TRBV27; size: -; D: TRBD1; J: TRBJ2-1; CDR3: CASRGGGEQFF; DNA: TGTGCCAGCAGAGGGGGCGGTGAGCAGTTCTTC
V: TRBV19; size: few; D: TRBD1; J: TRBJ1-1; CDR3: CASSIEATGINMNTEAFF; DNA: TGTGCCAGTAGTATAGAAGCGACAGGGATAAATATGAACACTGAAGCTTTCTTT
V: TRBV7-2; size: -; D: TRBD2; J: TRBJ2-3; CDR3: CASSPAGLAVTDTQYF; DNA: TGTGCCAGCAGCCCCGCCGGACTAGCAGTTACAGATACGCAGTATTTT
V: TRBV3-1/TRBV3-2; size: -; D: -; J: TRBJ1-2; CDR3: CASSQAAYYGYTF; DNA: TGTGCCAGCAGCCAGGCGGCATACTATGGCTACACCTTC
V: TRBV5-1; size: few; D: -; J: TRBJ1-1; CDR3: CASSLLWSMNTEAFF; DNA: TGCGCCAGCAGCTTGCTATGGAGCATGAACACTGAAGCTTTCTTT
V: TRBV11-2; size: -; D: -; J: TRBJ2-1; CDR3: CASSLNGGTYYPYNEQFF; DNA: TGTGCCAGCAGCTTAAATGGGGGGACCTATTACCCTTACAATGAGCAGTTCTTC
V: TRBV5-1; size: -; D: TRBD1; J: TRBJ2-7; CDR3: CASSPGTGDYEQYF; DNA: TGCGCCAGCAGCCCCGGGACAGGGGACTACGAGCAGTACTTC
V: TRBV11-2; size: -; D: -; J: TRBJ1-4; CDR3: CASSLGAWEEKLFF; DNA: TGTGCCAGCAGCTTAGGTGCGTGGGAGGAAAAACTGTTTTTT